This TCR beta chain derives from a study of blood T cells in healthy people across ages. Whole-study context: Template switching caught about one barcoded beta molecule for each two T cells.

The CDR3 spans 15 residues. J was trimmed by 5 bases and V by 5 bases; bases with no gene match: 11. The authors ran a second PCR of about 6 to 11 cycles using a sample-barcoded 5' primer and a J-beta primer mix. Via MiXCR, TCRdb re-called the 5' RACE reads, giving one row per CDR3 protein. Altogether around 790,000 distinct CDR3 sequences are present, under 55% being singletons, with the ten largest covering approximately 20%. This clonotype was found once. This TCR derives from a man aged 60-69 years in good health. The sequencing sample was made of blood. The chain recombines TRBV12-3 or TRBV12-4 with TRBJ2-5; 7 positions agree with TRBD1. In DNA, the CDR3 is TGTGCCAGCAGTCCCCCGACAGGGTCCAGGGAGACCCAGTACTTC. Translation gives CASSPPTGSRETQYF.